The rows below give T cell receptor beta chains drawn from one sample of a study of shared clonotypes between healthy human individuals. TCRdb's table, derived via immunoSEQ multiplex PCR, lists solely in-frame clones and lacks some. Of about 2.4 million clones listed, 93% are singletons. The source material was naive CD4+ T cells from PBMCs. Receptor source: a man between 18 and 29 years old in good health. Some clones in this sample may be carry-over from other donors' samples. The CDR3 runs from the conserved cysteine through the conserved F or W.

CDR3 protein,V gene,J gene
CASSHPLGLKNIQYF,TRBV11-2,TRBJ2-4
CAWSPPDRQLSGAFF,TRBV30,TRBJ1-1
CASSLAQGARVANYEQYF,TRBV7-8,TRBJ2-7
CASSTVASGYTF,TRBV27,TRBJ1-2
CASRGGREAFF,TRBV25-1,TRBJ1-1
CASSMGGKAGANVLTF,TRBV19,TRBJ2-6
CASSLMMLGSGANVLTF,TRBV7-2,TRBJ2-6
CASSPSPGGEQYF,TRBV7-3,TRBJ2-7
CASSELARQGGETQYF,TRBV6-1,TRBJ2-5
CASSLGRGGETQYF,TRBV7-8,TRBJ2-5
CASSPTPTGELFF,TRBV18,TRBJ2-2
CAWRGRQGPSSYEQYF,TRBV30,TRBJ2-7
CASSPGTDTGELFF,TRBV7-7,TRBJ2-2
CASSPPGQFGSPLHF,TRBV6-5,TRBJ1-6
CASRPSGSAFLGELFF,TRBV5-1,TRBJ2-2
CASSVPGQGIEKLFF,TRBV28,TRBJ1-4
CASRILTSRHNEQFF,TRBV27,TRBJ2-1
CASSPRGTSGTGELFF,TRBV19,TRBJ2-2
CAWSVMLNTEAFF,TRBV30,TRBJ1-1
CASSVGVGTYEQYF,TRBV9,TRBJ2-7
CASSLETPEQFF,TRBV5-1,TRBJ2-1
CASPTPATNEKLFF,TRBV19,TRBJ1-4
CATRGRDYEQYF,TRBV28,NA
CASSLLGPSYGYTF,TRBV5-5,TRBJ1-2
CASSFLGEAQNEQYF,TRBV27,TRBJ2-7
CAISEDSGQSYGYTF,TRBV10-3,TRBJ1-2
CASSDVRATYEQYF,TRBV2,TRBJ2-7
CASRAGTYSYEQYF,TRBV28,TRBJ2-7
CASREGEAQGYTF,TRBV25-1,TRBJ1-2
CASSFLGADTQYF,TRBV5-1,TRBJ2-3
CSVEDAGRWFF,TRBV29-1,TRBJ2-1
CASSDQRQGQQPQHF,TRBV7-2,TRBJ1-5